The 30 T cell receptor beta chains presented below share a single source sample, sequenced in a study of T cell responses to AZD1222 COVID-19 vaccine. TCRdb's table, derived via immunoSEQ multiplex PCR, lists solely in-frame clones and lacks some. The table includes over 100,000 clones, roughly nine tenths detected once. The material sequenced was peripheral blood, taken on day 0 of AZD1222 vaccination. The receptor source for this set is an adult in good health.

This clone was seen just once. The chain joins TRBV7-2 to TRBJ2-2; TRBD2 matches 13 bases. This CDR3 has 16 amino acids. Trimming took 3 bases from V and 7 from J; bases not matched to a gene: 5. Germline lookup yields CDR1 SGHTA and CDR2 FQGNSA. The CDR3 here is CASSFGLAGVGGELFF. Written as DNA, the CDR3 is TGTGCCAGCAGCTTCGGACTAGCGGGAGTCGGCGGGGAGCTGTTTTTT.

The rearrangement uses TRBV3-1 (or the pseudogene TRBV3-2) and TRBJ1-1; D not resolved. This CDR3 region has 13 residues. The V gene's germline CDR1 is LGHDT and CDR2 YNNKEL (reference sequence). Trimming pared 8 bases from V and 0 bases from J, leaving 10 bases between. CDR3 coding DNA: TGTGCCAGCTCTTTATCGGTGAACACTGAAGCTTTCTTT. Its protein is CASSLSVNTEAFF.

In its sample, this clone was seen once. V and J are TRBV3-1 (or the pseudogene TRBV3-2) and TRBJ2-7; no reliable D call. The CDR3 is 14 residues long. CDR1 is LGHDT, CDR2 YNNKEL, per germline (reference sequence). Trimming pared 0 bases from V and 4 bases from J, leaving 10 bases between. The CDR3 sequence is CASSQDPNYYEQYF. The CDR3 nucleotides read TGTGCCAGCAGCCAAGATCCGAACTATTACGAGCAGTACTTC.

This rearrangement joins TRBV7-9 to TRBJ2-1, with D possibly matching TRBD2 (5 bases). Trimming left V 4 bases short and J 5 bases short, with 12 bases between. CDR1 and CDR2 from the germline V gene are SEHNR and FQNEAQ (reference sequence). The CDR3 extends over 14 amino acids. The CDR3 DNA follows: TGTGCCAGCAGCTCGGGATTTGGGGACAATGAGCAGTTCTTC. This gives the protein CASSSGFGDNEQFF.

This clone was counted a single time. This chain joins TRBV3-1 (or the pseudogene TRBV3-2) and TRBJ2-7, with D tentatively TRBD1 (6 bases). The germline V gene encodes CDR1 LGHDT and CDR2 YNNKEL (reference sequence). V was shortened by 2 bases and J by 7 bases, with 12 bases between the two germline ends. The CDR3 spans 13 residues. In DNA, the CDR3 is TGTGCCAGCAGCCAACGAAGGGGGACAGAGCAGTACTTC. This codes for CASSQRRGTEQYF.

The V gene is TRBV19, the J gene TRBJ1-4; tentative D call: TRBD1 (6 bases). Germline V gene data show CDR1 as LNHDA and CDR2 as SQIVND (reference sequence). The V gene lost 6 bases and the J gene lost 0 bases, with 14 bases spanning the gap. This CDR3 contains 16 residues. CDR3 coding DNA: TGTGCCAGTAGCACCCGGACAGACGCAACTAATGAAAAACTGTTTTTT. Translated, it gives CASSTRTDATNEKLFF.

This clone has just one count. The chain combines TRBV30 with TRBJ1-1; the D is unclear. Trimming shortened V by 2 bases and J by 5 bases, and 12 bases separated the two germline ends. The CDR3 spans 13 residues. CDR1 GTSNPN and CDR2 SVGIG come from the germline V gene (reference sequence). CDR3 bases: TGTGCCTGGAGTTTGGGTAGAGCGACTGAAGCTTTCTTT. Its translation is CAWSLGRATEAFF.

This clone was observed once. V is TRBV28 and J is TRBJ2-3; D is unclear. Per the germline V gene, CDR1 is MDHEN and CDR2 is SYDVKM. V lost 7 bases, J lost 2 bases, and 10 bases lay in between. This CDR3 contains 13 residues. The CDR3 DNA sequence: TGTGCCAGCATTCGGCTATCCACAGATACGCAGTATTTT. This codes for CASIRLSTDTQYF.

This chain links TRBV5-6 with TRBJ2-5; D might be TRBD2 (6 bases). The CDR3 covers 13 residues. V was trimmed by 1 base and J by 5 bases, leaving 9 bases between them. CDR1 is SGHDT and CDR2 is YYEEEE in the germline V gene. This chain's CDR3 is CASSLWEEETQYF. Written as DNA, the CDR3 is TGTGCCAGCAGCTTGTGGGAGGAGGAGACCCAGTACTTC.

V gene TRBV28 combines with J gene TRBJ1-6; TRBD1 matches at 8 bases. The CDR3 consists of 15 residues. With V trimmed by 5 bases and J by 7 bases, 7 bases remained unmatched. Germline V gives CDR1 MDHEN, CDR2 SYDVKM. The CDR3 nucleotides are TGTGCCAGCAGTAAAGCGACAGGGGAGAATTCACCCCTCCACTTT. It yields the protein CASSKATGENSPLHF.

J is TRBJ1-1 and V is TRBV15; D might be TRBD1 (5 bases). Germline-derived CDR1 and CDR2 are LNHNV and YYDKDF (reference sequence). The V and J ends lost 4 bases and 0 bases respectively, with 21 bases between them. CDR3 size: 18 residues. The CDR3 here is CATSTRGAGAILNTEAFF. The CDR3, as DNA: TGTGCCACCAGCACCCGAGGGGCCGGGGCGATCCTGAACACTGAAGCTTTCTTT.

J is TRBJ2-1 and V is TRBV18; no clear D gene. Trimming took off 3 bases at V and 7 bases at J, with 10 bases between the two ends. This CDR3 has 13 amino acids. CDR1 and CDR2 from the germline V gene are KGHSH and LQKENI. Written as DNA, the CDR3 is TGTGCCAGCTCACCGCCGTCCGGGAATGAGCAGTTCTTC. Protein sequence: CASSPPSGNEQFF.

The gene calls are TRBV7-4 and TRBJ1-1, with D perhaps TRBD1 (5 bases). Germline lookup yields CDR1 SGHVT and CDR2 SQSDAQ. The CDR3 has 17 residues. Trimming took off 5 bases at V and 3 bases at J, with 22 bases between the two ends. The CDR3 bases are TGTGCCAGCAGCGCGAACCTGGGGCCACCCTGGGACACTGAAGCTTTCTTT. Amino acid sequence: CASSANLGPPWDTEAFF.

The chain combines TRBV4-2 with TRBJ1-1; the D gene is possibly TRBD1 (5 bases). Trimming cost V 0 bases and J 3 bases, with 14 bases left between them. This CDR3 comprises 16 residues. In germline, CDR1 is LGHNA, CDR2 YNFKEQ. CDR3 coding DNA: TGTGCCAGCAGCCAAGACAGGGCGGGTCGTGACACTGAAGCTTTCTTT. Its protein product is CASSQDRAGRDTEAFF.

The V gene is TRBV15, the J gene TRBJ2-1; 9 positions agree with TRBD2. V lost 8 bases to trimming and J lost 10 bases; unmatched junction nucleotides: 12. CDR1 is LNHNV and CDR2 is YYDKDF in the germline V gene (reference sequence). CDR3 length: 14 amino acids. The DNA for the CDR3 is TGTGCCACCCGCAAGGCGGGGGGGACGAGCGAGCAGTTCTTC. Translating it yields CATRKAGGTSEQFF.

The V call is TRBV6-2 or TRBV6-3, the J call TRBJ2-2, with D unresolved. Trimming cost V 5 bases and J 1 base, with 8 bases left between them. Germline CDR1 reads MNHEY; CDR2 reads SVGEGT. This CDR3 spans 14 amino acids. The CDR3 loop reads CASSKSGNTGELFF. Here the CDR3 DNA reads TGTGCCAGCAGTAAATCTGGGAACACCGGGGAGCTGTTTTTT.

The V gene is TRBV7-9, the J gene TRBJ2-5, with TRBD2 matching 11 bases. The CDR3 length is 15 residues. After removal of 1 base from V and 5 bases from J, the junction contained 3 bases not matched to a gene. Germline CDR1 reads SEHNR; CDR2 reads FQNEAQ (reference sequence). The CDR3 DNA reads TGTGCCAGCAGCTTAGTCGGACTAGCGGGTGAGACCCAGTACTTC. It translates to CASSLVGLAGETQYF.

There are a few counts of this clone. This chain joins TRBV24-1 and TRBJ1-4; no firm D call. This CDR3 has 12 residues. The V end was cut by 5 bases, the J end by 5 bases, with 5 bases between. Germline CDR1 and CDR2: KGHDR and SFDVKD. The CDR3 protein is CATSGPNEKLFF. The CDR3 nucleotides read TGTGCCACCAGTGGCCCAAATGAAAAACTGTTTTTT.

This chain uses TRBV29-1 with TRBJ1-1; possibly TRBD1 for D (5 bases). CDR1 is SQVTM, CDR2 ANQGSEA, per germline. V was shortened by 1 base and J by 4 bases, with 13 bases between the two germline ends. This CDR3 has 14 residues. The CDR3 coding sequence is TGCAGCGTTGAAGGCCCAGGGATTTCCACTGAAGCTTTCTTT. Its protein is CSVEGPGISTEAFF.

V and J are TRBV5-6 and TRBJ1-2; D gene ambiguous. The CDR3 is 13 residues long. Trimming took off 0 bases at V and 8 bases at J, with 11 bases between the two ends. Germline lookup yields CDR1 SGHDT and CDR2 YYEEEE. The CDR3 region is CASSLVAASGYTF. The DNA for the CDR3 is TGTGCCAGCAGCTTGGTGGCAGCTTCGGGCTACACCTTC.

The V gene is TRBV27, the J gene TRBJ1-6, with 9 bases that match TRBD1. The CDR3 has 15 amino acids. Per the germline V gene, CDR1 is MNHEY and CDR2 is SMNVEV (reference sequence). The V and J ends lost 5 bases and 9 bases, in that order; junction bases with no gene match: 8. The CDR3 DNA reads TGTGCCAGCAGTCCACGGGACAGGGTGACTTCACCCCTCCACTTT. Translated: CASSPRDRVTSPLHF.

This chain joins TRBV29-1 and TRBJ1-1; a weak D match, TRBD1 (6 bases). The V and J ends lost 4 bases and 4 bases respectively, with 16 bases between them. CDR3 size: 14 residues. Germline CDR1 and CDR2: SQVTM and ANQGSEA. As DNA, the CDR3 is TGCAGCGTTGCCCGAGGGGGTTACGGCACTGAAGCTTTCTTT. Protein: CSVARGGYGTEAFF.

The chain recombines TRBV5-1 with TRBJ1-3; possible D gene TRBD1, 6 bases. This CDR3 has 17 residues. The V gene's germline CDR1 is SGHRS and CDR2 YFSETQ. V lost 3 bases to trimming and J lost 2 bases, with 18 bases between them. CDR3 DNA sequence: TGCGCCAGCAGCTGGGTACACGTGGGGGCACCTGGAAACACCATATATTTT. Protein sequence: CASSWVHVGAPGNTIYF.

V usage is TRBV7-9 and J usage is TRBJ2-1, with D tentatively TRBD1 (6 bases). The V end lost 3 bases, the J end lost 7 bases, and 7 bases lay between the germline ends. Germline V gives CDR1 SEHNR, CDR2 FQNEAQ (reference sequence). This CDR3 has 12 amino acids. CDR3 bases: TGTGCCAGCAGCTTGGGGGCAAATGAGCAGTTCTTC. The encoded protein is CASSLGANEQFF.

This chain joins TRBV30 and TRBJ2-5; tentatively, D is TRBD1 or TRBD2 (6 bases each). V gave up 2 bases and J gave up 2 bases, with 12 bases separating them. This CDR3 spans 14 amino acids. Germline V gives CDR1 GTSNPN, CDR2 SVGIG (reference sequence). CDR3 protein: CAWSFGGGQETQYF. The CDR3 DNA is TGTGCCTGGAGTTTTGGAGGGGGACAAGAGACCCAGTACTTC.

This clone showed up just a few times. V usage is TRBV19 and J usage is TRBJ2-1; the match to TRBD2 covers 15 bases. The CDR3 covers 19 residues. V was pared by 4 bases and J by 6 bases, with 13 bases of the junction left unmatched. Germline lookup yields CDR1 LNHDA and CDR2 SQIVND (reference sequence). The DNA of the CDR3 is TGTGCCAGTAGTAACCGCCTCCCGGGACTAGCGGGAGGAGGCAATGAGCAGTTCTTC. Protein: CASSNRLPGLAGGGNEQFF.

This chain links TRBV19 with TRBJ2-7; TRBD2 might be the D (7 bases). Trimming took off 9 bases at V and 5 bases at J, with 17 bases between the two ends. Germline assignment: CDR1 LNHDA and CDR2 SQIVND (reference sequence). This CDR3 has 13 residues. CDR3 nucleotide sequence: TGTGCCAGGAGACGCGGGGGCTGGGACGAGCAGTACTTC. This gives the protein CARRRGGWDEQYF.

The chain employs TRBV6-2 or TRBV6-3 and TRBJ2-1, with D possibly being TRBD1 (5 bases). Germline lookup yields CDR1 MNHEY and CDR2 SVGEGT. The CDR3 has 16 residues. V was clipped by 5 bases and J by 4 bases, with 18 bases between them. CDR3 in amino acids: CASSTRQPRWYNEQFF. CDR3 nucleotide sequence: TGTGCCAGCAGTACGCGACAGCCGAGGTGGTACAATGAGCAGTTCTTC.

This clone was seen a single time. The rearrangement uses TRBV29-1 and TRBJ2-5; D is tentatively TRBD1 or TRBD2 (5 bases each). V dropped 6 bases and J dropped 2 bases, with 13 bases sitting between them. CDR1 SQVTM and CDR2 ANQGSEA come from the germline V gene. The CDR3 runs to 13 residues. CDR3 sequence: CSVAGTLQETQYF. CDR3 DNA: TGCAGCGTCGCCGGGACCCTACAAGAGACCCAGTACTTC.

V usage is TRBV7-2 and J usage is TRBJ1-2; D is perhaps TRBD1 (6 bases). V lost 1 base and J lost 3, with 15 bases in between. Germline V CDR1 and CDR2: SGHTA, FQGNSA. This CDR3 is built from 16 residues. In nucleotides, the CDR3 is TGTGCCAGCAGCTTAGGCGCCCAGGGGATGGACTATGGCTACACCTTC. Residues: CASSLGAQGMDYGYTF.